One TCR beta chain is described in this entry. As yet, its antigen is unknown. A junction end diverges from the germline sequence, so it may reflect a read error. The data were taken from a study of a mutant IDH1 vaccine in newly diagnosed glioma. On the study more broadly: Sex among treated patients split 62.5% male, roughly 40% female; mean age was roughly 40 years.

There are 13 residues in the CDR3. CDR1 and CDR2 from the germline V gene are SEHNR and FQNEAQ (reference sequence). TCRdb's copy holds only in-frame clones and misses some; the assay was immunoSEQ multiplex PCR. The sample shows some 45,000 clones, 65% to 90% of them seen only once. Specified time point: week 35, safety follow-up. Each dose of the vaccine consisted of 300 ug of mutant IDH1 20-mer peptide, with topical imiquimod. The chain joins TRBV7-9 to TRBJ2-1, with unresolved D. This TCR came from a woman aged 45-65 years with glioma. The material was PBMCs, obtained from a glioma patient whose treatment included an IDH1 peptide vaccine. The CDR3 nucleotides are TGTGCCAGCAGCGATGGATACGCTCAGATTATGATCTTC. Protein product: CASSDGYAQIMIF.